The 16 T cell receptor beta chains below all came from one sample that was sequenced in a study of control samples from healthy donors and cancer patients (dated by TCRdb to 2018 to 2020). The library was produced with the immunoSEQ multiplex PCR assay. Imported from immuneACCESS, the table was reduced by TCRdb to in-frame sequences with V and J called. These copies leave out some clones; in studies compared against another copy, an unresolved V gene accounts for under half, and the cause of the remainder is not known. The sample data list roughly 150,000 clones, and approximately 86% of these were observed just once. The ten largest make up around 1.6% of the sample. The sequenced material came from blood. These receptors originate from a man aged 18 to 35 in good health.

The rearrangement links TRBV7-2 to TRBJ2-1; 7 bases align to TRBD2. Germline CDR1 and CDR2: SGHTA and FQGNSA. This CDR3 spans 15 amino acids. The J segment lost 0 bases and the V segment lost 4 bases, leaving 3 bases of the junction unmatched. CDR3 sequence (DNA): TGTGCCAGCAGCTCCTCTAGCGGCTCCTACAATGAGCAGTTCTTC. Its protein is CASSSSSGSYNEQFF.

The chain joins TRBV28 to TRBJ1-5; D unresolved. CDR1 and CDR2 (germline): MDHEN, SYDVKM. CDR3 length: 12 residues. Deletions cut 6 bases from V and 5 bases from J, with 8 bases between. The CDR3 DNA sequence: TGTGCCAGCAGACCGTCAGATCAGCCCCAGCATTTT. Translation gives CASRPSDQPQHF.

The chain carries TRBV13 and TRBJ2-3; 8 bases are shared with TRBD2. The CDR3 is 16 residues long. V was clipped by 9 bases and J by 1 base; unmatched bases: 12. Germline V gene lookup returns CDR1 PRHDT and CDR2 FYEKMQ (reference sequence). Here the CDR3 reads CASSPSGTRGTDTQYF. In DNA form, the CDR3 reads TGTGCCAGTTCCCCCTCCGGGACTAGGGGCACAGATACGCAGTATTTT.

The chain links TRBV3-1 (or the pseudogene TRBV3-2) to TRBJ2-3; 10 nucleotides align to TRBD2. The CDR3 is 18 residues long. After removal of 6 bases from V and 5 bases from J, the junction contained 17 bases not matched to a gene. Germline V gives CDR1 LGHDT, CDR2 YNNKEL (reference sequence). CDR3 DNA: TGTGCCAGCAGTTCAGACGGGCTAGCGGGGGCCCCCGGAGATACGCAGTATTTT. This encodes CASSSDGLAGAPGDTQYF.

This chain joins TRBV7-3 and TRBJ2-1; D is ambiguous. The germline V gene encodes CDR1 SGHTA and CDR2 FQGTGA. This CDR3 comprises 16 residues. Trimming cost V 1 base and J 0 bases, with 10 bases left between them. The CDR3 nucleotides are TGTGCCAGCAGCTTAAACGGCGGAGACTCCTACAATGAGCAGTTCTTC. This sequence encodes CASSLNGGDSYNEQFF.

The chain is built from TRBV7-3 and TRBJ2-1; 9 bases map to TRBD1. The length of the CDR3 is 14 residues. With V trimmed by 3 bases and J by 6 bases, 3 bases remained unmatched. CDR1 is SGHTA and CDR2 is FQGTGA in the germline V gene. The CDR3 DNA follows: TGTGCCAGCAGCTTGGGACAGGGAGGCAATGAGCAGTTCTTC. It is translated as CASSLGQGGNEQFF. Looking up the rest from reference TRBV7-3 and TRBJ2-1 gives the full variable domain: GAGVSQTPSNKVTEKGKYVELRCDPISGHTALYWYRQSLGQGPEFLIYFQGTGAADDSGLPNDRFFAVRPEGSVSTLKIQRTERGDSAVYLCASSLGQGGNEQFFGPGTRLTVL.

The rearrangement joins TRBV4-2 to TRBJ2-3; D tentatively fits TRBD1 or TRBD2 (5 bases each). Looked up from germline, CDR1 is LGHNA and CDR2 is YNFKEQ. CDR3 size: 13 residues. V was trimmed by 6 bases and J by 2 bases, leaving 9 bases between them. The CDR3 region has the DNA TGTGCCAGCAGACTAGGGGCCACAGATACGCAGTATTTT. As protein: CASRLGATDTQYF.

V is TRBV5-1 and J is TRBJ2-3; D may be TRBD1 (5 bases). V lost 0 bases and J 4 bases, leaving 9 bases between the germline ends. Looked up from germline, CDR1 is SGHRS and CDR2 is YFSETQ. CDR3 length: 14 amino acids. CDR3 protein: CASSLARVADTQYF. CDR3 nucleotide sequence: TGCGCCAGCAGCTTGGCCAGGGTTGCAGATACGCAGTATTTT.

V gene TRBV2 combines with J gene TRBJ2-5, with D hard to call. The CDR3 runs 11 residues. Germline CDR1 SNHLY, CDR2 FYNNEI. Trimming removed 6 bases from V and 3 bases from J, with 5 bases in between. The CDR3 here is CASRGEETQYF. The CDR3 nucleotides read TGTGCCAGCAGAGGCGAAGAGACCCAGTACTTC.

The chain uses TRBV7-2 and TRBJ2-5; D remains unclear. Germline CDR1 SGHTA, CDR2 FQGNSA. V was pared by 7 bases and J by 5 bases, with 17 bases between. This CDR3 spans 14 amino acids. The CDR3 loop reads CASTGDAGEETQYF. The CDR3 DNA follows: TGTGCCAGCACCGGAGACGCAGGCGAGGAGACCCAGTACTTC.

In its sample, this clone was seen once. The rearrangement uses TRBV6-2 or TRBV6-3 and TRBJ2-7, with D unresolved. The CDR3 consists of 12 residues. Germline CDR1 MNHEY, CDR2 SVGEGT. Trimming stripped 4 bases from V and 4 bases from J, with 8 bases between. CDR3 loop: CASSFSWYEQYF. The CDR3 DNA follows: TGTGCCAGCAGTTTCTCTTGGTACGAGCAGTACTTC.

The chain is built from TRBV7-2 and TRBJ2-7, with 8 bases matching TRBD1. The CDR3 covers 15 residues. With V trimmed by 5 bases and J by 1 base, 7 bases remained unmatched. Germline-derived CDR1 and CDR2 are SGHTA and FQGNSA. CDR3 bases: TGTGCCAGCAGCACCCATGGACAGGGATCCTACGAGCAGTACTTC. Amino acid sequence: CASSTHGQGSYEQYF. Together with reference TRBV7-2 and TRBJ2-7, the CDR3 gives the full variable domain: GAGVSQSPSNKVTEKGKDVELRCDPISGHTALYWYRQSLGQGLEFLIYFQGNSAPDKSGLPSDRFSAERTGGSVSTLTIQRTQQEDSAVYLCASSTHGQGSYEQYFGPGTRLTVT.

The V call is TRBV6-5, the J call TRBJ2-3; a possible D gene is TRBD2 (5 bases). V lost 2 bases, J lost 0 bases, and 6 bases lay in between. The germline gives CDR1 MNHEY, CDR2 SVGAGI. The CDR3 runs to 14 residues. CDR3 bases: TGTGCCAGCAGTTACCGGACTAGCACAGATACGCAGTATTTT. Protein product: CASSYRTSTDTQYF.

CDR3 in amino acids: CASSTTGIREKLFF. CDR3 DNA: TGTGCCAGTAGTACGACAGGGATACGTGAAAAACTGTTTTTT. J is TRBJ1-4 and V is TRBV19; 7 bases align to TRBD1. J was trimmed by 7 bases and V by 4 bases; bases with no gene match: 6. The CDR3 runs 14 residues. Germline V gene lookup returns CDR1 LNHDA and CDR2 SQIVND (reference sequence).

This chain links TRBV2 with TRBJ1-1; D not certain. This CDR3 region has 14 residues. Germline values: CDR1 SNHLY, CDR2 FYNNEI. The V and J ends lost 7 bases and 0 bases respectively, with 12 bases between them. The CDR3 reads CASILNGMNTEAFF. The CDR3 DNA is TGTGCCAGCATCCTCAACGGCATGAACACTGAAGCTTTCTTT.

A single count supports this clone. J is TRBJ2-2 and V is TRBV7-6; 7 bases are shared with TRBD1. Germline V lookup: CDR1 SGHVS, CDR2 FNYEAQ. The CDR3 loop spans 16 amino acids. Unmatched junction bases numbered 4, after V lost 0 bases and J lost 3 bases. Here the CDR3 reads CASSLAGGADTGELFF. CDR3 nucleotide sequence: TGTGCCAGCAGCTTAGCAGGGGGCGCTGACACCGGGGAGCTGTTTTTT.